This T cell receptor (beta chain) was identified during a study of T cell responses to AZD1222 COVID-19 vaccine. Study-wide results and limits: Donors were chiefly white British, with a greater number of females, and clonal diversity was perhaps underestimated.

Regarding this clone: Its antigen is unidentified.

Germline V gene lookup returns CDR1 MDHEN and CDR2 SYDVKM. Trimming cost V 8 bases and J 9 bases; bases outside gene matches: 5. CDR3 length: 13 residues. Assay used: immunoSEQ multiplex PCR; TCRdb lists only in-frame clones, some missing. The sample includes 55,000 to 65,000 clones, 65% to 90% of them seen just once. The chain couples TRBV28 to TRBJ1-6, with 9 bases fitting TRBD1. The sample consisted of peripheral blood, taken on day 0 of AZD1222 vaccination. The origin of this receptor is an adult in good health. The CDR3 is CASPGTGTSPLHF. The CDR3 region has the DNA TGTGCCAGCCCCGGGACAGGGACTTCACCCCTCCACTTT.